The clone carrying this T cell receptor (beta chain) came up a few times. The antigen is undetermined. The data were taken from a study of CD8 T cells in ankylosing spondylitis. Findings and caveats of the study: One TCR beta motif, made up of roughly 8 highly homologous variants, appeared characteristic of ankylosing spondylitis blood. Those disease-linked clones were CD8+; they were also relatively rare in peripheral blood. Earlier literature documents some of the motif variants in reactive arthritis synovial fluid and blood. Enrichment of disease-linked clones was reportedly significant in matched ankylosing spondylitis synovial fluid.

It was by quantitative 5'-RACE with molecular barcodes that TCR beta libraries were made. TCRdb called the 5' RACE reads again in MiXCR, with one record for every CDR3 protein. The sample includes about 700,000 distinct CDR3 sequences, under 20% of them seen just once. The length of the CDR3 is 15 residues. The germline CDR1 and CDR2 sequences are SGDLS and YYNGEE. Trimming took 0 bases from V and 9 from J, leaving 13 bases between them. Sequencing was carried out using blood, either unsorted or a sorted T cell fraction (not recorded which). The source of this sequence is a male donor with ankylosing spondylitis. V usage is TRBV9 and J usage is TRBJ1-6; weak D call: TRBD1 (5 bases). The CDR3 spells CASSVGQGVGSPLHF. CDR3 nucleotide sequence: TGTGCCAGCAGCGTAGGGCAGGGTGTAGGTTCACCCCTCCACTTT.